These T cell receptor beta chains were read from a single sample in a study of blood T cell repertoires in COVID-19. Measured with immunoSEQ multiplex PCR; TCRdb has only the in-frame clones, and not every one. The table lists around 130,000 clones, about four fifths of them singletons. The sample comprised peripheral blood. Receptors were obtained from a human donor in a cohort sampled during active COVID-19. Each CDR3 is given with its conserved first and last residue. The D gene is left open where the match is weak. Size is omitted from some rows. Given values are once, few, many or a class for expanded clones.

V gene	clone size	J gene	D gene	CDR3 DNA	CDR3 protein
TRBV3-1/TRBV3-2	.	TRBJ1-1	TRBD1	TGTGCCAGTAAGGGACAGGGAGAAGGAGCTTTCTTT	CASKGQGEGAFF
TRBV6-5	.	TRBJ1-1	TRBD1	TGTGCCAGCAGTTCGACAGGGGGCACTGAAGCTTTCTTT	CASSSTGGTEAFF
TRBV5-6	.	TRBJ2-3	TRBD2	TGTGCCAGCAGCTTGGATCTAGCGGGGGGAAAGGAAACGCAGTATTTT	CASSLDLAGGKETQYF
TRBV4-1	.	TRBJ2-5	TRBD2	TGCGCCAGCAGCCAAGATGCCGGGACTAGCGGGTGGGAGACCCAGTACTTC	CASSQDAGTSGWETQYF
TRBV10-3	.	TRBJ2-2	.	TGTGCCATCCAAAGACAGAACACCGGGGAGCTGTTTTTT	CAIQRQNTGELFF
TRBV15	.	TRBJ1-2	.	TGTGCCACCAGCAGACAGGGAGGGGATGGCTACACCTTC	CATSRQGGDGYTF
TRBV9	.	TRBJ2-7	TRBD1	TGTGCCAGCAGCATAAGATCCGGGACAGGGGGCAGCGAGCAGTACTTC	CASSIRSGTGGSEQYF
TRBV7-2	.	TRBJ2-2	TRBD2	TGTGCCAGCAGCTTAGCCAGAGGACGTAGCGGGGGGACTTACACCGGGGAGCTGTTTTTT	CASSLARGRSGGTYTGELFF
TRBV7-2	few	TRBJ2-3	.	TGTGCCAGCAGCACAGGGTTTGGTGCTAGCACAGATACGCAGTATTTT	CASSTGFGASTDTQYF
TRBV5-8	once	TRBJ2-3	TRBD1	TGTGCCAGCACCTTTGGGCGCGGACAGGGCACAGATACGCAGTATTTT	CASTFGRGQGTDTQYF
TRBV15	.	TRBJ1-2	TRBD1	TGTGCCACCAGCATTAGGGGGCAAGATGGCTACACCTTC	CATSIRGQDGYTF
TRBV3-1/TRBV3-2	.	TRBJ2-7	.	TGTGCCAGCAGCCATCAGGGAGGACCTTACGAGCAGTACTTC	CASSHQGGPYEQYF
TRBV21-1	.	TRBJ2-2	.	.	CASSNFGTGANTGELFF
TRBV29-1	.	TRBJ1-1	TRBD1	TGCAGCGTTGGGCAGGGGGGCTTTGGCACTGAAGCTTTCTTT	CSVGQGGFGTEAFF
TRBV25-1	.	TRBJ1-4	.	TGTGCCAGCAGTGAGACAACTGCAACTAATGAAAAACTGTTTTTT	CASSETTATNEKLFF
TRBV5-1	.	TRBJ2-3	TRBD1	TGCGCCAGCAGCCCAGGACAGGGGGCTAGCACAGATACGCAGTATTTT	CASSPGQGASTDTQYF
TRBV18	.	TRBJ2-5	TRBD2	TGTGCCAGCTCACCTGCGGGGGGCCGGGAGACCCAGTACTTC	CASSPAGGRETQYF
TRBV28	.	TRBJ1-1	.	TGTGCCAGCAGCCCCCCTGGCACTCTAGACACTGAAGCTTTCTTT	CASSPPGTLDTEAFF
TRBV19	.	TRBJ1-1	.	TGTGCCAGTAGTCTAAACGGAGCCGACACTGAAGCTTTCTTT	CASSLNGADTEAFF